The 2 T cell receptor beta chains listed next were all sequenced from one sample in a study of blood T cell repertoires in COVID-19 (dated by TCRdb to about 2020). Library prep was done by the immunoSEQ multiplex PCR assay. What TCRdb holds here is the immuneACCESS table cut down to in-frame rearrangements. Part of the clones is not present; checked against another copy, under half of the missing clones reflect an unresolved V gene, and the others are unexplained. This sample lists about 200,000 clones; around 86% were detected once. The ten largest clones represent around 5% of the sample. Sequencing used PBMCs or T cells enriched from blood (not recorded which). Every receptor here comes from a man aged 35-49 years with acute COVID-19.

The chain couples TRBV19 to TRBJ2-7; 7 bases are shared with TRBD2. Per germline, CDR1 LNHDA and CDR2 SQIVND (reference sequence). The CDR3 runs to 16 residues. V shed 4 bases, J shed 1 base, and the junction held 10 bases outside the gene matches. The CDR3, as DNA: TGTGCCAGTAGTAGAGGAGCGGGGACGGGGTCCTACGAGCAGTACTTC. This sequence encodes CASSRGAGTGSYEQYF. The full variable domain, rest sourced from reference TRBV19 and TRBJ2-7, is DGGITQSPKYLFRKEGQNVTLSCEQNLNHDAMYWYRQDPGQGLRLIYYSQIVNDFQKGDIAEGYSVSREKKESFPLTVTSAQKNPTAFYLCASSRGAGTGSYEQYFGPGTRLTVT.

The V call is TRBV6-5, the J call TRBJ2-1, with D maybe TRBD1 (5 bases). Germline CDR1 MNHEY, CDR2 SVGAGI. The germline V and J ends were trimmed by 5 bases and 15 bases, with 26 bases remaining between them. This CDR3 is 15 amino acids long. CDR3 nucleotides: TGTGCCAGCAGTCCACAGGTCTCAAATACCCAGACCACGTTCTTC. Protein sequence: CASSPQVSNTQTTFF.